The clone carrying this TCR beta chain has only a few counts. Its matching antigen is unknown. TCRdb itself ran the RT-PCR reads through MiXCR, one entry per CDR3 protein. The table has hundreds of thousands of distinct CDR3 sequences, approximately 11% seen once. These data are taken from a study of response to subunit inactivated influenza vaccine. Study-wide results and limits: The study's authors posited that every seasonal influenza vaccination enlists few new T cells.

The CDR3 is made up of 15 amino acids. Losses at the gene ends were 5 bases for V and 4 bases for J; bases not matched to a gene: 7. Germline CDR1 and CDR2: SEHNR and FQNEAQ (reference sequence). The chain couples TRBV7-9 to TRBJ2-1; the match to TRBD1 covers 8 bases. The specimen comprised PBMCs from blood, sampled around seven weeks after vaccination. This TCR was recovered from a man aged 50-60 years who received an inactivated influenza vaccine. The CDR3 DNA sequence: TGTGCCAGCAGCCATCGGGACAGGCCATACAATGAGCAGTTCTTC. Amino acid sequence: CASSHRDRPYNEQFF.